Listed here are 26 T cell receptor beta chains from one sample, sequenced in a study of early T cells in non-severe SARS-CoV-2 infection. TCRdb ran MiXCR on the 5' RACE reads and lists one entry per CDR3 protein. In the table there are roughly 88,000 distinct CDR3 sequences, 12% to 15% of which are singletons. Material for sequencing was whole blood. The receptors here all came from an adult who was a healthcare worker with PCR-confirmed SARS-CoV-2 infection or an uninfected control (not recorded which).

This clonotype was seen more than once but under ten times. This chain uses TRBV10-1 with TRBJ1-2, with 12 bases fitting TRBD1. Losses at the gene ends were 6 bases for V and 8 bases for J; bases not matched to a gene: 4. The germline gives CDR1 WNHNN, CDR2 SYGVQD (reference sequence). The CDR3 is 13 amino acids. In nucleotides, the CDR3 is TGCGCCAGCAGCGGGACAGGGGGCCGAGGCTACACCTTC. The encoded protein is CASSGTGGRGYTF.

This sequence joins TRBV7-9 and TRBJ1-4; D is unclear. Germline CDR1 is SEHNR and CDR2 is FQNEAQ (reference sequence). This CDR3 contains 15 residues. V dropped 3 bases and J dropped 4 bases, with 12 bases sitting between them. CDR3 amino acids: CASSFSPALNEKLFF. CDR3 coding DNA: TGTGCCAGCAGCTTCTCCCCGGCCCTTAATGAAAAACTGTTTTTT.

The chain carries TRBV5-4 and TRBJ2-1; 8 bases line up with TRBD1. V lost 4 bases and J lost 4; bases outside the gene matches: 19. CDR1 SGHNT and CDR2 YYREEE come from the germline V gene (reference sequence). This CDR3 spans 19 amino acids. The CDR3 DNA reads as TGTGCCAGCAGCCAGAAGACAGGGGCGCCTCTTGATTATTACAATGAGCAGTTCTTC. Encoded protein: CASSQKTGAPLDYYNEQFF.

A word on this clonotype: A much larger clone differs by one base, so this may be a read error. The chain employs TRBV28 and TRBJ1-2, with D possibly TRBD1 on 5 matching bases. This CDR3 comprises 12 residues. Germline assignment: CDR1 MDHEN and CDR2 SYDVKM. CDR3 sequence reads: CASSLGVGGYIF. Here the CDR3 DNA reads TGTGCCAGCAGTTTGGGGGTAGGTGGCTACATCTTC.

This clonotype was seen a handful of times. The J gene is TRBJ1-5, the V gene TRBV19; tentatively, D is TRBD1 (5 bases). V lost 7 bases, J lost 7 bases, and 20 bases lay in between. The CDR3 runs to 15 residues. Germline V lookup: CDR1 LNHDA, CDR2 SQIVND (reference sequence). The CDR3 spells CASTLATGGNQPQHF. The CDR3 DNA follows: TGTGCCAGTACCCTAGCTACGGGGGGAAACCAGCCCCAGCATTTT.

This clonotype was seen a handful of times. V gene TRBV7-9 combines with J gene TRBJ1-3; TRBD1 might be the D (6 bases). Trimming shortened V by 3 bases and J by 0 bases, and 12 bases separated the two germline ends. Germline CDR1 and CDR2: SEHNR and FQNEAQ (reference sequence). This CDR3 spans 16 amino acids. CDR3 loop: CASSFGQPLSGNTIYF. DNA of the CDR3: TGTGCCAGCAGCTTTGGACAGCCTCTCTCTGGAAACACCATATATTTT. The whole variable domain, remainder taken from reference TRBV7-9 and TRBJ1-3, is DTGVSQNPRHKITKRGQNVTFRCDPISEHNRLYWYRQTLGQGPEFLTYFQNEAQLEKSRLLSDRFSAERPKGSFSTLEIQRTEQGDSAMYLCASSFGQPLSGNTIYFGEGSWLTVV.

The rearrangement links TRBV28 to TRBJ2-5; no clear D. This CDR3 has 15 amino acids. Per the germline V gene, CDR1 is MDHEN and CDR2 is SYDVKM. The V and J ends lost 1 base and 3 bases respectively, with 12 bases between them. The CDR3 bases are TGTGCCAGCAGTTTATCGTCAGACCTAGAAGAGACCCAGTACTTC. Its protein product is CASSLSSDLEETQYF.

The J gene is TRBJ2-1, the V gene TRBV25-1, with 7 bases lining up with TRBD2. Germline-derived CDR1 and CDR2 are MGHDK and SYGVNS. There are 14 residues in the CDR3. Trimming took 1 base from V and 8 from J; bases not matched to a gene: 5. The CDR3 is CASSEFKGRDEQFF. For the CDR3, the DNA is TGTGCCAGCAGTGAATTTAAGGGGAGGGATGAGCAGTTCTTC.

V is TRBV11-2 and J is TRBJ2-3; possible D gene TRBD2, 5 bases. V lost 0 bases and J 11 bases, leaving 15 bases between the germline ends. The CDR3 length is 14 residues. Germline lookup yields CDR1 SGHAT and CDR2 FQNNGV. For the CDR3, the DNA is TGTGCCAGCAGCTTAGAAGCGCGAGGGTTAGAGCAGTATTTT. Translated: CASSLEARGLEQYF.

The chain has TRBV5-5 and TRBJ2-7; weak D call: TRBD1 (6 bases). The CDR3 covers 15 residues. Germline CDR1 and CDR2: SGHKS and YYEKEE (reference sequence). V gave up 5 bases and J gave up 3 bases, with 18 bases separating them. The CDR3 here is CASRTNTGTFYEQYF. The DNA of the CDR3 is TGTGCCAGCAGGACTAATACCGGGACATTCTACGAGCAGTACTTC.

This rearrangement joins TRBV6-5 to TRBJ2-1, with D possibly matching TRBD2 (5 bases). Trimming left V 0 bases short and J 7 bases short, with 16 bases between. In germline, CDR1 is MNHEY, CDR2 SVGAGI. This CDR3 has 16 amino acids. The CDR3 nucleotides are TGTGCCAGCAGTTACTCTCGGGCCCACCGCGGGAATGAGCAGTTCTTC. Translation gives CASSYSRAHRGNEQFF.

This chain connects TRBV11-2 to TRBJ2-3; TRBD1 aligns across 7 bases. V lost 5 bases and J lost 5; bases outside the gene matches: 7. This CDR3 is built from 14 residues. Germline V gives CDR1 SGHAT, CDR2 FQNNGV. The CDR3 loop reads CASSPYRTGDTQYF. The CDR3, as DNA: TGTGCCAGCAGCCCCTATCGGACAGGAGATACGCAGTATTTT.

This clonotype was picked up a small number of times. V is TRBV4-3 and J is TRBJ1-2; 11 nucleotides align to TRBD1. V lost 0 bases to trimming and J lost 8 bases; unmatched junction nucleotides: 5. Per the germline V gene, CDR1 is LGHNA and CDR2 is YSLEER. There are 15 residues in the CDR3. Written as DNA, the CDR3 is TGCGCCAGCAGCCAAGAACGCGGGACAGGGGGAGGCTACACCTTC. This gives the protein CASSQERGTGGGYTF.

Ten or more counts support this clonotype. The rearrangement uses TRBV6-5 and TRBJ1-6; D ambiguous. The CDR3 runs to 16 residues. Trimming cost V 0 bases and J 8 bases, with 14 bases left between them. The germline V gene encodes CDR1 MNHEY and CDR2 SVGAGI. For the CDR3, the DNA is TGTGCCAGCAGTTACTCTAACTGGGGAGAGGATTCACCCCTCCACTTT. Amino acids: CASSYSNWGEDSPLHF.

J is TRBJ1-2 and V is TRBV4-2, with D possibly TRBD1 on 6 matching bases. V lost 6 bases, J lost 8 bases, and 16 bases lay in between. The germline gives CDR1 LGHNA, CDR2 YNFKEQ. There are 13 residues in the CDR3. The DNA for the CDR3 is TGTGCCAGCAGACTGGGGGGGGCGCGAGGCTACACCTTC. This gives the protein CASRLGGARGYTF.

The genes are TRBV9 and TRBJ2-1; tentative D call: TRBD2 (6 bases). This CDR3 is 18 amino acids long. V lost 1 base, J lost 0 bases, and 17 bases lay in between. CDR1 is SGDLS, CDR2 YYNGEE, per germline. The CDR3 bases are TGTGCCAGCAGCGTACCCAAGACTAGTGAAAGCTCCTACAATGAGCAGTTCTTC. It is translated as CASSVPKTSESSYNEQFF.

This clonotype was detected only a few times. The chain combines TRBV20-1 with TRBJ2-2; D is perhaps TRBD2 (6 bases). The CDR3 sequence is 15 residues long. Germline V gene lookup returns CDR1 DFQATT and CDR2 SNEGSKA (reference sequence). Trimming shortened V by 6 bases and J by 6 bases, and 20 bases separated the two germline ends. The CDR3 DNA follows: TGCAGTGCAACTCGGGGGATCCGGCACGCCGGGGAGCTGTTTTTT. Translated: CSATRGIRHAGELFF.

The chain recombines TRBV6-4 with TRBJ2-2, with a tentative D call TRBD1 (5 bases). The germline CDR1 and CDR2 sequences are MRHNA and SNTAGT. Between the trimmed V and J ends, which lost 4 bases and 3 bases, there was a span of 12 bases. This CDR3 is built from 15 residues. CDR3 sequence (DNA): TGTGCCAGCAGTGCTGGGGCGTCCGACACCGGGGAGCTGTTTTTT. Residues: CASSAGASDTGELFF.

The sample holds many counts of this clonotype. The CDR3 nucleotides read TGTGCCAGCAGCCGCACCAGTGGAGGACGAGCTAACTATGGCTACACCTTC. Protein sequence: CASSRTSGGRANYGYTF. The V gene is TRBV5-6, the J gene TRBJ1-2; D is unclear. The CDR3 totals 17 residues. Germline V gene data show CDR1 as SGHDT and CDR2 as YYEEEE. Trimming took off 4 bases at V and 0 bases at J, with 19 bases between the two ends.

At least ten counts were recorded for this clonotype. V gene TRBV10-3 combines with J gene TRBJ1-6; D may be TRBD1 (5 bases). V gave up 4 bases and J gave up 9 bases, with 16 bases separating them. The CDR3 is made up of 15 amino acids. The germline V gene encodes CDR1 ENHRY and CDR2 SYGVKD. This CDR3 is CAISGGTGGRSPLHF. The DNA for the CDR3 is TGTGCCATCAGTGGTGGAACGGGGGGTCGTTCACCCCTCCACTTT.

This rearrangement joins TRBV5-4 to TRBJ2-3, with 10 bases fitting TRBD1. There are 17 residues in the CDR3. J gave up 4 bases and V 3 bases, and 11 bases lay outside the gene matches. Looked up from germline, CDR1 is SGHNT and CDR2 is YYREEE (reference sequence). In DNA, the CDR3 is TGTGCCAGCAGCTCGACTCCGGGACAGGGGTTCGCAGATACGCAGTATTTT. It yields the protein CASSSTPGQGFADTQYF.

The chain recombines TRBV7-6 with TRBJ2-1; 15 nucleotides align to TRBD2. V lost 5 bases and J lost 15; bases outside the gene matches: 11. CDR1 is SGHVS and CDR2 is FNYEAQ in the germline V gene. The CDR3 runs to 15 residues. The DNA of the CDR3 is TGTGCCAGCAGCCGGACTAGCGGGGGGGCGATCGTTTTGTTCTTC. The encoded protein is CASSRTSGGAIVLFF.

This clonotype was observed a few times. V and J are TRBV29-1 and TRBJ1-1; 9 bases agree with TRBD1. The CDR3 is 12 residues long. Germline V CDR1 and CDR2: SQVTM, ANQGSEA. V shed 5 bases, J shed 3 bases, and the junction held 1 base outside the gene matches. Written as DNA, the CDR3 is TGCAGCGTTACAGGGGGCTACACTGAAGCTTTCTTT. Translated, it gives CSVTGGYTEAFF.

This clonotype occurred a few times. The chain uses TRBV27 and TRBJ2-5; possible D gene TRBD2, 6 bases. The germline V gene encodes CDR1 MNHEY and CDR2 SMNVEV (reference sequence). The CDR3 has 20 residues. V was clipped by 1 base and J by 2 bases, with 26 bases between them. CDR3 sequence reads: CASSLCPSDLPFTIQETQYF. CDR3 DNA: TGTGCCAGCAGTTTATGTCCTAGCGACCTCCCCTTTACCATACAAGAGACCCAGTACTTC.

The chain is built from TRBV20-1 and TRBJ1-1, with D possibly being TRBD1 (6 bases). The CDR3 covers 14 residues. Per germline, CDR1 DFQATT and CDR2 SNEGSKA (reference sequence). V dropped 2 bases and J dropped 5 bases, with 15 bases sitting between them. This chain's CDR3 is CSARLGGVTTEAFF. The CDR3 DNA is TGCAGTGCTAGACTCGGGGGCGTGACGACTGAAGCTTTCTTT.

This clonotype showed up just a few times. V is TRBV13 and J is TRBJ1-1, with unresolved D. CDR1 is PRHDT, CDR2 FYEKMQ, per germline (reference sequence). The V end lost 2 bases, the J end lost 3 bases, and 4 bases lay between the germline ends. The CDR3 runs 12 residues. The CDR3 loop is CASSLSDTEAFF. As DNA, the CDR3 is TGTGCCAGCAGCTTAAGTGACACTGAAGCTTTCTTT.